The 14 T cell receptor beta chains in this list originate from one sample, sequenced in a study of shared clonotypes between healthy human individuals. Assay used: immunoSEQ multiplex PCR; TCRdb lists only in-frame clones, some missing. The data hold 760,000 or so clones, with about 96% observed a single time. CD45RO-negative, CCR7-selected cells formed the naive CD8 fraction, which excluded terminally differentiated effector memory CD45RA+ cells. The sample taken for sequencing was naive CD8+ T cells sorted from blood. The source is a man in his thirties or forties in good health.

The rearrangement uses TRBV7-6 and TRBJ2-6, with 7 bases matching TRBD1. The germline V gene encodes CDR1 SGHVS and CDR2 FNYEAQ. V dropped 4 bases and J dropped 1; count of bases not matched to a gene: 7. The CDR3 runs 17 residues. The CDR3 DNA follows: TGTGCCAGCAGCTACGGGACAGAAAGGTCTGGGGCCAACGTCCTGACTTTC. Translation: CASSYGTERSGANVLTF.

This rearrangement joins TRBV7-9 to TRBJ2-3, with TRBD2 matching over 11 bases. The germline gives CDR1 SEHNR, CDR2 FQNEAQ (reference sequence). V gave up 3 bases and J gave up 14 bases; unmatched junction bases: 4. This CDR3 has 12 amino acids. The CDR3 nucleotides read TGTGCCAGCAGCTTGGAGCTAGCGGGAGGGTATTTT. It is translated as CASSLELAGGYF.

The DNA of the CDR3 is TGTGCCAGCTCACCAAGTGACGGAGGTAGCAATCAGCCCCAGCATTTT. It specifies CASSPSDGGSNQPQHF. The chain is built from TRBV18 and TRBJ1-5; D unclear. Germline assignment: CDR1 KGHSH and CDR2 LQKENI. Between the trimmed V and J ends, which lost 2 bases and 0 bases, there was a span of 11 bases. The CDR3 covers 16 residues.

This chain connects TRBV6-1 to TRBJ2-7; 8 bases agree with TRBD2. With V trimmed by 6 bases and J by 4 bases, 11 bases remained unmatched. This CDR3 contains 15 residues. Germline CDR1 MNHNS, CDR2 SASEGT. For the CDR3, the DNA is TGTGCCAGCAGCATATTCGCGGGAGGTTTTTACGAGCAGTACTTC. It encodes CASSIFAGGFYEQYF.

Comment on this clone: Distinct nucleotide sequences in the sample also encode this CDR3. The rearrangement joins TRBV7-2 to TRBJ2-7, with D tentatively TRBD1 (5 bases). The CDR3 is 13 amino acids. V shed 5 bases and J shed 3 bases, with 11 bases lying between them. CDR1 SGHTA and CDR2 FQGNSA come from the germline V gene. CDR3 in DNA: TGTGCCAGCAGCCCAGACAGATTCTACGAGCAGTACTTC. This encodes CASSPDRFYEQYF.

Turning to this clone: Other DNA sequences from this sample encode an identical CDR3 as well. V is TRBV7-2 and J is TRBJ2-7; the match to TRBD1 covers 9 bases. The V gene's germline CDR1 is SGHTA and CDR2 FQGNSA. After removal of 5 bases from V and 4 bases from J, the junction contained 3 bases not matched to a gene. The CDR3 spans 13 residues. CDR3 region: CASSPGTGYEQYF. The CDR3 nucleotides read TGTGCCAGCAGCCCAGGGACAGGGTACGAGCAGTACTTC.

This chain links TRBV11-2 with TRBJ2-1; the match to TRBD2 covers 9 bases. V was pared by 4 bases and J by 6 bases, with 10 bases of the junction left unmatched. CDR1 and CDR2 (germline): SGHAT, FQNNGV. The CDR3 loop spans 16 amino acids. CDR3 in amino acids: CASSSHSGRGFNEQFF. CDR3 bases: TGTGCCAGCAGCTCCCATAGCGGGAGAGGGTTCAATGAGCAGTTCTTC. Complete variable domain (other parts from reference TRBV11-2 and TRBJ2-1): EAGVAQSPRYKIIEKRQSVAFWCNPISGHATLYWYQQILGQGPKLLIQFQNNGVVDDSQLPKDRFSAERLKGVDSTLKIQPAKLEDSAVYLCASSSHSGRGFNEQFFGPGTRLTVL.

The chain's CDR3 is CASSTIRGTNEKLFF. The CDR3 region has the DNA TGTGCCTCCAGCACAATCAGGGGTACTAATGAAAAACTGTTTTTT. The genes are TRBV6-5 and TRBJ1-4; tentative D call: TRBD1 (6 bases). Trimming cost V 11 bases and J 2 bases, with 18 bases left between them. CDR1 is MNHEY, CDR2 SVGAGI, per germline. The CDR3 has 15 residues.

The rearrangement joins TRBV7-2 to TRBJ1-3; D uncertain. This CDR3 has 16 amino acids. The V end lost 5 bases, the J end lost 0 bases, and 14 bases lay between the germline ends. Germline V gives CDR1 SGHTA, CDR2 FQGNSA. The CDR3 here is CASSQHRADSGNTIYF. The DNA for the CDR3 is TGTGCCAGCAGCCAACACCGGGCCGACTCTGGAAACACCATATATTTT.

J is TRBJ2-7 and V is TRBV18, with TRBD1 identical over 12 bases. This CDR3 has 15 amino acids. Germline CDR1 and CDR2: KGHSH and LQKENI. Trimming removed 2 bases from V and 7 bases from J; junction bases left unmatched: 6. The CDR3 protein is CASSPWGQGAREQYF. The CDR3 coding sequence is TGTGCCAGCTCACCATGGGGACAGGGGGCGCGGGAGCAGTACTTC.

V is TRBV5-8 and J is TRBJ2-6; no clear D gene. V was pared by 7 bases and J by 5 bases, with 13 bases between. CDR3 size: 14 residues. CDR1 is SGHTS, CDR2 YDEGEE, per germline. The CDR3 DNA sequence: TGTGCCAGCTCCACACAAAGTCGGGCCAACGTCCTGACTTTC. Protein sequence: CASSTQSRANVLTF. The complete variable domain, with remaining parts taken from reference TRBV5-8 and TRBJ2-6, reads EAGVTQSPTHLIKTRGQQATLRCSPISGHTSVYWYQQALGLGLQFLLWYDEGEERNRGNFPPRFSGRQFPNYSSELNVNALELEDSALYLCASSTQSRANVLTFGAGSRLTVL.

This clone appeared a single time. The chain carries TRBV10-3 and TRBJ2-7; 8 bases are shared with TRBD1. V lost 3 bases, J lost 3 bases, and 7 bases stayed unmatched. CDR1 and CDR2 from the germline V gene are ENHRY and SYGVKD. The CDR3 runs 15 residues. CDR3 sequence (DNA): TGTGCCATCAGTGAAGACAGGGGACCTAACTACGAGCAGTACTTC. It translates to CAISEDRGPNYEQYF.

V is TRBV7-6 and J is TRBJ2-1; 8 bases match TRBD2. The CDR3 runs to 13 residues. With V trimmed by 5 bases and J by 8 bases, 5 bases remained unmatched. Germline V gene sequence: CDR1 SGHVS, CDR2 FNYEAQ. The DNA of the CDR3 is TGTGCCAGCAGCGGGGGACTAGGGGATGAGCAGTTCTTC. Its protein product is CASSGGLGDEQFF. The full variable domain, its missing parts supplied by reference TRBV7-6 and TRBJ2-1, is GAGVSQSPRYKVTKRGQDVALRCDPISGHVSLYWYRQALGQGPEFLTYFNYEAQQDKSGLPNDRFSAERPEGSISTLTIQRTEQRDSAMYRCASSGGLGDEQFFGPGTRLTVL.

The V gene is TRBV6-6, the J gene TRBJ2-1; D is undetermined. The CDR3 spans 12 residues. Germline CDR1 reads MNHNY; CDR2 reads SVGAGI (reference sequence). V was pared by 8 bases and J by 10 bases, with 15 bases between. The CDR3 DNA sequence: TGTGCCAGCGATCCAGGAAGGCAGGAGCAGTTCTTC. This sequence encodes CASDPGRQEQFF.